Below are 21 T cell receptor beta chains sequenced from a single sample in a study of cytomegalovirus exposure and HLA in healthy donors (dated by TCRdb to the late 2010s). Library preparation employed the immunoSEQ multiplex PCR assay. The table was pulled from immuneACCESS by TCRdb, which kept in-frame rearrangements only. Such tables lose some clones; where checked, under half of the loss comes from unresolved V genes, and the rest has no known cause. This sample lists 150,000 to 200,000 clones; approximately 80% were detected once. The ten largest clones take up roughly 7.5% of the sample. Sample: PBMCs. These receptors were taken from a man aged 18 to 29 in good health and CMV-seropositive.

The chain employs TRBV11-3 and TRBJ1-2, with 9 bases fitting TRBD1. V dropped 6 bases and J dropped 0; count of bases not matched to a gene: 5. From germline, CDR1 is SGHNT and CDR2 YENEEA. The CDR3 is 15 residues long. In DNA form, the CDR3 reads TGTGCCAGCAGTTTCGGGACAGGGTCTAACTATGGCTACACCTTC. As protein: CASSFGTGSNYGYTF.

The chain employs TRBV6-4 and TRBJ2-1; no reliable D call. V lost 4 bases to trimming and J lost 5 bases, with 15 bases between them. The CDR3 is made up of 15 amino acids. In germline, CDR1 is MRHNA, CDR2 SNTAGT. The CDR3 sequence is CASSAGGGSHNEQFF. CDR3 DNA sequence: TGTGCCAGCAGTGCGGGTGGCGGTTCACACAATGAGCAGTTCTTC.

Written as DNA, the CDR3 is TGTGCCAGCAGCGTACAGGGGAAGAACACTGAAGCTTTCTTT. Translated: CASSVQGKNTEAFF. V usage is TRBV7-9 and J usage is TRBJ1-1, with TRBD1 identical over 7 bases. Germline V CDR1 and CDR2: SEHNR, FQNEAQ (reference sequence). Trimming removed 5 bases from V and 1 base from J; junction bases left unmatched: 4. This CDR3 spans 14 amino acids.

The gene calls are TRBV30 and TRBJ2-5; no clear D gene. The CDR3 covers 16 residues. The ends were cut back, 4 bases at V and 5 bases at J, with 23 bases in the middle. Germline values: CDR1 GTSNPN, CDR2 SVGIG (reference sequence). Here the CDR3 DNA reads TGTGCCTGGAACATTCCCGCAGGTGTCCCTTGGGAGACCCAGTACTTC. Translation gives CAWNIPAGVPWETQYF.

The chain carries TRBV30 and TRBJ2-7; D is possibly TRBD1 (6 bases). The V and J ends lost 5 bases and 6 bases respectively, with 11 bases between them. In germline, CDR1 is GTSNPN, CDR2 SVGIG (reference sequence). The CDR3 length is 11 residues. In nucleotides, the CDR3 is TGTGCCTGGGGCAGGGGCGGCGAGCAGTACTTC. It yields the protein CAWGRGGEQYF.

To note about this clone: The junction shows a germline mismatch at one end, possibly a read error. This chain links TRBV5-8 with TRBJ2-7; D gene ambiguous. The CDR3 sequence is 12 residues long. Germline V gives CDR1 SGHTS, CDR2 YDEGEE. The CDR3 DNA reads TGTGCCAGCAGCTTGGATGCCCTAGAGTTGGACTTC. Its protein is CASSLDALELDF.

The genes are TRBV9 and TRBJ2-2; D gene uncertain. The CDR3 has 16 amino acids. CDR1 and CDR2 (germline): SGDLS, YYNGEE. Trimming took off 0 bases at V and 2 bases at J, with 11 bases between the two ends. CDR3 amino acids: CASSVAIQSNTGELFF. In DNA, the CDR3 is TGTGCCAGCAGCGTAGCTATACAGTCTAACACCGGGGAGCTGTTTTTT.

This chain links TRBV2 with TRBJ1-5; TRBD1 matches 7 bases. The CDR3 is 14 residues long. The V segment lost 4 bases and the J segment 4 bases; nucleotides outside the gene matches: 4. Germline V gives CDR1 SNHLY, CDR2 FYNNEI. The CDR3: CASSAGQKNQPQHF. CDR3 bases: TGTGCCAGCAGTGCGGGACAGAAAAATCAGCCCCAGCATTTT. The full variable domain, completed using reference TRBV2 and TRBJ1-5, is EPEVTQTPSHQVTQMGQEVILRCVPISNHLYFYWYRQILGQKVEFLVSFYNNEISEKSEIFDDQFSVERPDGSNFTLKIRSTKLEDSAMYFCASSAGQKNQPQHFGDGTRLSIL.

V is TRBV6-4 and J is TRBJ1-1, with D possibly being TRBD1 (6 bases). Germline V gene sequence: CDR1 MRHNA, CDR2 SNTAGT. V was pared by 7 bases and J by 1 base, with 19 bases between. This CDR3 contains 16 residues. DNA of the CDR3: TGTGCCAGCACTAAGGGGGAGTGGGCTCAGAACACTGAAGCTTTCTTT. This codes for CASTKGEWAQNTEAFF.

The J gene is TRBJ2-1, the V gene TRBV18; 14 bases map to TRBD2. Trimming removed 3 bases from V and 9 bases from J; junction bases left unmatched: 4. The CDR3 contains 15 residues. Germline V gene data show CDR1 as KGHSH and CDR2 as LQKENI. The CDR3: CASSPGLAGVVEQFF. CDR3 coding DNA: TGTGCCAGCTCACCGGGACTAGCGGGAGTGGTTGAGCAGTTCTTC.

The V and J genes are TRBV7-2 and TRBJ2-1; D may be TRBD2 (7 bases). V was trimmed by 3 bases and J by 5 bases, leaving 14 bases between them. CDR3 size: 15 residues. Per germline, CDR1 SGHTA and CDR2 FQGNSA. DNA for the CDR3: TGTGCCAGCAGCTTCGGCGGGGGCCGCCACAATGAGCAGTTCTTC. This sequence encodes CASSFGGGRHNEQFF. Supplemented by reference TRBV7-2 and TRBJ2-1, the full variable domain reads GAGVSQSPSNKVTEKGKDVELRCDPISGHTALYWYRQSLGQGLEFLIYFQGNSAPDKSGLPSDRFSAERTGGSVSTLTIQRTQQEDSAVYLCASSFGGGRHNEQFFGPGTRLTVL.

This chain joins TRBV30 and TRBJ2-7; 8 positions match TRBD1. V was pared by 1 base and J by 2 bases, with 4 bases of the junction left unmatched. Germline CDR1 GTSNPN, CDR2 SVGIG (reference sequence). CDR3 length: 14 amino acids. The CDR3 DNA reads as TGTGCCTGGAGTGAACGGACAGGGACCTACGAGCAGTACTTC. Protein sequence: CAWSERTGTYEQYF.

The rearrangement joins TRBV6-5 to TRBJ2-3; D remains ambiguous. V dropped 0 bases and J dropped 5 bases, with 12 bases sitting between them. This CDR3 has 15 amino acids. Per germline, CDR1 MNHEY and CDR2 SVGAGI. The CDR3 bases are TGTGCCAGCAGTTACTCGCGGAAATCTGGAGATACGCAGTATTTT. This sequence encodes CASSYSRKSGDTQYF.

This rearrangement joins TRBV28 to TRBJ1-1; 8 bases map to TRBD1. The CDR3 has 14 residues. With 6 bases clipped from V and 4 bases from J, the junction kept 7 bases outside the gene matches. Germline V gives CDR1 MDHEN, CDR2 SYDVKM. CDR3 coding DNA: TGTGCCAGCAGCGCATTTGACAGGGGCACTGAAGCTTTCTTT. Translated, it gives CASSAFDRGTEAFF.

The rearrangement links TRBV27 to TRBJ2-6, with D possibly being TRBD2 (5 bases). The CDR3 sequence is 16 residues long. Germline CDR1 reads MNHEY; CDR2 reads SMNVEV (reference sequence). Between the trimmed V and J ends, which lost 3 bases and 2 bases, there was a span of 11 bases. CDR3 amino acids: CASSFYGIPGANVLTF. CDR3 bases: TGTGCCAGCAGTTTCTACGGGATCCCTGGGGCCAACGTCCTGACTTTC.

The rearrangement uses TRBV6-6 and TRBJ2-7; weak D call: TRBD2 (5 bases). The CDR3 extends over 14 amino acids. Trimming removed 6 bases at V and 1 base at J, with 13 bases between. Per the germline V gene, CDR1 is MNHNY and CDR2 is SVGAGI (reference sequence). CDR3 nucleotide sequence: TGTGCCAGCAGCCCCTCCGGACTGTCCTACGAGCAGTACTTC. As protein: CASSPSGLSYEQYF.

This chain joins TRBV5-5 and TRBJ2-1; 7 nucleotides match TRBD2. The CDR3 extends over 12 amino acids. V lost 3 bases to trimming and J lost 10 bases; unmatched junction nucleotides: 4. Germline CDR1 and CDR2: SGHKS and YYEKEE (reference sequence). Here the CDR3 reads CASSSVGGEQFF. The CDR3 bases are TGTGCCAGCAGCTCCGTGGGGGGGGAGCAGTTCTTC.

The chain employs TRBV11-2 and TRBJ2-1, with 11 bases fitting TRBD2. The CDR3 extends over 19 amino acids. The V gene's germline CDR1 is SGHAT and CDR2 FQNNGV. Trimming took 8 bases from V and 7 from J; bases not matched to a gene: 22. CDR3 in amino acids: CASERTVGVAGGPVNEQFF. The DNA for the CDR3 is TGTGCCAGCGAAAGAACCGTCGGGGTAGCGGGAGGGCCAGTGAATGAGCAGTTCTTC.

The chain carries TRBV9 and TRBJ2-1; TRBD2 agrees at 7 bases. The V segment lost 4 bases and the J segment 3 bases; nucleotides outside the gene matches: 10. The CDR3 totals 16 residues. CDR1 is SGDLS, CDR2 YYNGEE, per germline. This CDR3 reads CASSPRSSGFYNEQFF. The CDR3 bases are TGTGCCAGCAGCCCACGATCTAGCGGATTCTACAATGAGCAGTTCTTC.

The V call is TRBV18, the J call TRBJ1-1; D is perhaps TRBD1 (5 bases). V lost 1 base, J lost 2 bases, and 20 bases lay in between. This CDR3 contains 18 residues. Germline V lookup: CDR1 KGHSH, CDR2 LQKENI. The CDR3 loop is CASSPLAQGQDLNTEAFF. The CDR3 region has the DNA TGTGCCAGCTCACCACTCGCCCAGGGCCAAGACCTTAACACTGAAGCTTTCTTT.

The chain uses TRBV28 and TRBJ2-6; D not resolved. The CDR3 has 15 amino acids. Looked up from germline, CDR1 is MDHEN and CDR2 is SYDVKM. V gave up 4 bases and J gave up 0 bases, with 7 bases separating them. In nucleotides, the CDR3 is TGTGCCAGCAGTTCGCGTGGCTCTGGGGCCAACGTCCTGACTTTC. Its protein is CASSSRGSGANVLTF.